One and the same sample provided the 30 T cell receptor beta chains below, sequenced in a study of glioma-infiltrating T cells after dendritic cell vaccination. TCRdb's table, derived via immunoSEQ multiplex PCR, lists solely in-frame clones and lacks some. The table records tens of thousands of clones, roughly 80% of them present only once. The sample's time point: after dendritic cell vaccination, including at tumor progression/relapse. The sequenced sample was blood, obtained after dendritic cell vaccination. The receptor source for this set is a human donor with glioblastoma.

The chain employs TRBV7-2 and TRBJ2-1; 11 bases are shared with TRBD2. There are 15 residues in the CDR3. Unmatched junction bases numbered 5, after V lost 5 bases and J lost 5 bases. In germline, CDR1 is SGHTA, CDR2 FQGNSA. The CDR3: CASSRSSGGNNEQFF. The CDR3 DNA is TGTGCCAGCAGCAGATCTAGCGGGGGGAACAATGAGCAGTTCTTC.

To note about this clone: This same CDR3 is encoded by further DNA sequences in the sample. CDR3 amino acids: CASSLGSGEETQYF. The CDR3 DNA follows: TGTGCCAGCAGCTTAGGTAGCGGAGAAGAGACCCAGTACTTC. The genes are TRBV7-9 and TRBJ2-5, with a tentative D call TRBD2 (6 bases). The V end lost 1 base, the J end lost 3 bases, and 9 bases lay between the germline ends. The germline CDR1 and CDR2 sequences are SEHNR and FQNEAQ (reference sequence). This CDR3 comprises 14 residues.

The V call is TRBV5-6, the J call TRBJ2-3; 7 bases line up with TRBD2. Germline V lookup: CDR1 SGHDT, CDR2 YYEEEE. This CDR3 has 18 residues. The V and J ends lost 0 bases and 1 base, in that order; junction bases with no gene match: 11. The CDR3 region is CASSLAPGLTWGTDTQYF. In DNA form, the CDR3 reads TGTGCCAGCAGCTTGGCCCCGGGACTAACCTGGGGCACAGATACGCAGTATTTT.

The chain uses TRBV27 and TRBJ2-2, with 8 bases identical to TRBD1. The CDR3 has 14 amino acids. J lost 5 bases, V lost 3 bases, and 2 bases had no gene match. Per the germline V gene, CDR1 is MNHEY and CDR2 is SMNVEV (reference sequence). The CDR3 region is CASSFTGGTGELFF. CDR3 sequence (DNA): TGTGCCAGCAGTTTTACAGGGGGGACCGGGGAGCTGTTTTTT.

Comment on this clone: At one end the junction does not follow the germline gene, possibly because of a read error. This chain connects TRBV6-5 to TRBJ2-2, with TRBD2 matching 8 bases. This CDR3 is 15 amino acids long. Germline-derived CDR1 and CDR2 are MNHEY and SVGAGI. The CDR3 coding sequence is TGTGCCAGCAGTGCCCGGACTAGCCCCACCGAGGAGCTGTTTTTT. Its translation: CASSARTSPTEELFF.

The CDR3 nucleotides read TGCGCCAGCCGGACCGGACAGGGTTTGGACACCGGGGAGCTGTTTTTT. Protein: CASRTGQGLDTGELFF. V is TRBV10-2 and J is TRBJ2-2; 8 bases agree with TRBD1. The V gene end was trimmed by 8 bases and the J gene end by 3 bases; junction bases not matched to a gene: 11. This CDR3 has 16 residues. Germline V gives CDR1 WSHSY, CDR2 SAAADI.

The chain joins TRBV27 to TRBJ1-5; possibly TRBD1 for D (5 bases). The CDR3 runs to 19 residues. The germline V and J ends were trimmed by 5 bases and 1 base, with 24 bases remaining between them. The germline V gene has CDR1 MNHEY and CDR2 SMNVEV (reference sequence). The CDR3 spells CASSPRTGTPGVSNQPQHF. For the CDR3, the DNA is TGTGCCAGCAGTCCACGAACCGGGACTCCCGGGGTGAGCAATCAGCCCCAGCATTTT.

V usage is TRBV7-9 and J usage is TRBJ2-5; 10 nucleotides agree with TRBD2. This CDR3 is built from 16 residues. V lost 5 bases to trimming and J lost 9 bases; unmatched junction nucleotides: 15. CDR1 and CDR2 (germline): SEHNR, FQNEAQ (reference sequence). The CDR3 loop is CASSAPVLAGDGAQYF. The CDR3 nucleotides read TGTGCCAGCAGCGCCCCCGTCCTAGCGGGGGACGGCGCCCAGTACTTC.

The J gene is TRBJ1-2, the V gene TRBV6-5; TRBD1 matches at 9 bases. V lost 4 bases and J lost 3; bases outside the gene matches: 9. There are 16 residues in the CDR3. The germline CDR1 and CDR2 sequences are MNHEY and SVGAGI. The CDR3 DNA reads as TGTGCCAGCAGTTCCCTATGGGACAGGGTAGACTATGGCTACACCTTC. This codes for CASSSLWDRVDYGYTF.

The CDR3 DNA follows: TGTGCCAGCAGCCTGGACAAGGAGAAAGGCGAAAAACTGTTTTTT. This translates into CASSLDKEKGEKLFF. The chain links TRBV7-2 to TRBJ1-4; TRBD1 is a possible D gene (5 bases). Looked up from germline, CDR1 is SGHTA and CDR2 is FQGNSA. The CDR3 consists of 15 residues. Trimming left V 5 bases short and J 8 bases short, with 18 bases between.

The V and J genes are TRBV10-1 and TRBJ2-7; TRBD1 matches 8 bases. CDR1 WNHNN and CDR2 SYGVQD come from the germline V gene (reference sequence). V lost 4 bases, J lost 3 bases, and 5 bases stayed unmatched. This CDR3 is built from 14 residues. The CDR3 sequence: CASSGTGSGYEQYF. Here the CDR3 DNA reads TGCGCCAGCAGTGGGACAGGGAGTGGCTACGAGCAGTACTTC.

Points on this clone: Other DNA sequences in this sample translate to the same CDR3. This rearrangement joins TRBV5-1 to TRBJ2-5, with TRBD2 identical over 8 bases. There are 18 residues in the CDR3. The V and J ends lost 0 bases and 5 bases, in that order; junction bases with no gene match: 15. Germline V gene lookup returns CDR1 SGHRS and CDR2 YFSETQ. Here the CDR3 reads CASSLVGGGTDIQETQYF. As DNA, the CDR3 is TGCGCCAGCAGCTTGGTAGGCGGGGGGACCGACATCCAGGAGACCCAGTACTTC. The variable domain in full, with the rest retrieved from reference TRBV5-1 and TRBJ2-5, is KAGVTQTPRYLIKTRGQQVTLSCSPISGHRSVSWYQQTPGQGLQFLFEYFSETQRNKGNFPGRFSGRQFSNSRSEMNVSTLELGDSALYLCASSLVGGGTDIQETQYFGPGTRLLVL.

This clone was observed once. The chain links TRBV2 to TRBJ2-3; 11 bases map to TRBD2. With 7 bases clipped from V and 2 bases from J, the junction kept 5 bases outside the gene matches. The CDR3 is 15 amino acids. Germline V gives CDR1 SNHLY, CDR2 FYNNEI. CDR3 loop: CASTTSGGLTDTQYF. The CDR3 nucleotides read TGTGCCAGCACCACTAGCGGGGGACTCACAGATACGCAGTATTTT.

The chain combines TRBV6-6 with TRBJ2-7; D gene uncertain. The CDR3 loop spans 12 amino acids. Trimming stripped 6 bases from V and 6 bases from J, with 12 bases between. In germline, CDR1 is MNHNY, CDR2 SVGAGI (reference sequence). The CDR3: CASSRNLPEQYF. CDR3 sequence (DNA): TGTGCCAGCAGCCGCAACTTGCCCGAGCAGTACTTC.

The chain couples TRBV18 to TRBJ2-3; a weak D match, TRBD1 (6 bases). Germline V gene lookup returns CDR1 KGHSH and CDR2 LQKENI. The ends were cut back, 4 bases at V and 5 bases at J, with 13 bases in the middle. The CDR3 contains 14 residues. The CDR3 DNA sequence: TGTGCCAGCTCACTATTGACAGGTGGAGATACGCAGTATTTT. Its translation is CASSLLTGGDTQYF.

CDR3 sequence: CASSYNPQGSYEQYF. In DNA, the CDR3 is TGTGCCAGCAGTTACAACCCCCAGGGATCCTACGAGCAGTACTTC. J is TRBJ2-7 and V is TRBV6-6; D possibly corresponds to TRBD1 (5 bases). Germline lookup yields CDR1 MNHNY and CDR2 SVGAGI (reference sequence). Trimming took off 2 bases at V and 1 base at J, with 12 bases between the two ends. This CDR3 has 15 amino acids.

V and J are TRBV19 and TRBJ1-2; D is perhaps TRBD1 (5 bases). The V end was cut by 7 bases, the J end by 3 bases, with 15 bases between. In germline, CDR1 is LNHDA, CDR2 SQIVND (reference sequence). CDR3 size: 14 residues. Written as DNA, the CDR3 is TGTGCCAGTAAAACAGGTCTAGGAGACTATGGCTACACCTTC. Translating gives CASKTGLGDYGYTF.

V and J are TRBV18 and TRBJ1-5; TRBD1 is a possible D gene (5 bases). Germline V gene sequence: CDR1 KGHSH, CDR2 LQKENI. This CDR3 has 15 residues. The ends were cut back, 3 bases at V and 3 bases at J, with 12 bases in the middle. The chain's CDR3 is CASSPGLLLNQPQHF. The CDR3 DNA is TGTGCCAGCTCACCGGGACTTTTACTCAATCAGCCCCAGCATTTT.

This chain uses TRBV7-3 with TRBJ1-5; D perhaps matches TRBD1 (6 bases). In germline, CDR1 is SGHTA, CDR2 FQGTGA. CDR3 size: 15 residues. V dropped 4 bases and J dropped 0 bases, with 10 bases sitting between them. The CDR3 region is CASSSTGSSNQPQHF. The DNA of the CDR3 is TGTGCCAGCAGCTCGACAGGAAGTAGCAATCAGCCCCAGCATTTT. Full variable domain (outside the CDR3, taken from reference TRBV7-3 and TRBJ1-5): GAGVSQTPSNKVTEKGKYVELRCDPISGHTALYWYRQSLGQGPEFLIYFQGTGAADDSGLPNDRFFAVRPEGSVSTLKIQRTERGDSAVYLCASSSTGSSNQPQHFGDGTRLSIL.

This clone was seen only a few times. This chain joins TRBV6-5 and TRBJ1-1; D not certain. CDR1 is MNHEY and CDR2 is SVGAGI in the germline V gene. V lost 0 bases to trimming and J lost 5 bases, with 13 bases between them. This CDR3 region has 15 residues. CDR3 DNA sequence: TGTGCCAGCAGTTACTCGAGGAGAGGGCGGACTGAAGCTTTCTTT. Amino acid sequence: CASSYSRRGRTEAFF.

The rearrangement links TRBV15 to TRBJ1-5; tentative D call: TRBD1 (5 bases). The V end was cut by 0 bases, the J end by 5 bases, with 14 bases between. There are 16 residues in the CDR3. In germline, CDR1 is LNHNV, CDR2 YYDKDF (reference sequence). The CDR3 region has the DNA TGTGCCACCAGCAGAGATTTGGGCAGGGTGGATCAGCCCCAGCATTTT. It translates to CATSRDLGRVDQPQHF.

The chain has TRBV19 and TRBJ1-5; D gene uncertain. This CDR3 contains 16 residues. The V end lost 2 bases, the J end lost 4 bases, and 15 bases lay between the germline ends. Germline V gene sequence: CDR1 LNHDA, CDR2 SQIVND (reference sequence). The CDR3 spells CASSIRGDLGNQPQHF. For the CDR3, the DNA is TGTGCCAGTAGTATACGGGGAGATTTAGGGAATCAGCCCCAGCATTTT. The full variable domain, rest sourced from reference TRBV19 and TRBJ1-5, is DGGITQSPKYLFRKEGQNVTLSCEQNLNHDAMYWYRQDPGQGLRLIYYSQIVNDFQKGDIAEGYSVSREKKESFPLTVTSAQKNPTAFYLCASSIRGDLGNQPQHFGDGTRLSIL.

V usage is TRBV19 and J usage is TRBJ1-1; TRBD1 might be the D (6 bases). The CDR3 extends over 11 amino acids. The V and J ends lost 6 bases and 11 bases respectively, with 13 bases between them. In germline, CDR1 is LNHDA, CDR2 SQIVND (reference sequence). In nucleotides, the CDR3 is TGTGCCAGTAGGGGGGCGTCCGACGCTTTCTTT. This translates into CASRGASDAFF.

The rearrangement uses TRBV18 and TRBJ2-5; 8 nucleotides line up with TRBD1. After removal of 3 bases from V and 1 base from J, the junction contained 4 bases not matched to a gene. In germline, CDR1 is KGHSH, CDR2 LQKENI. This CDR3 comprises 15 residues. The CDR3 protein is CASSPQGTGQETQYF. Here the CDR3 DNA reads TGTGCCAGCTCACCTCAAGGGACAGGCCAAGAGACCCAGTACTTC.

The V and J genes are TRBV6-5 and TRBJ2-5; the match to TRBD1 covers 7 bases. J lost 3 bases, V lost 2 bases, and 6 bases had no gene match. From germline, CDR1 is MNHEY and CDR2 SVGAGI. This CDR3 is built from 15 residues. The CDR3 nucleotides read TGTGCCAGCAGTTACGCCCCGACAGGGAAAGAGACCCAGTACTTC. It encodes CASSYAPTGKETQYF.

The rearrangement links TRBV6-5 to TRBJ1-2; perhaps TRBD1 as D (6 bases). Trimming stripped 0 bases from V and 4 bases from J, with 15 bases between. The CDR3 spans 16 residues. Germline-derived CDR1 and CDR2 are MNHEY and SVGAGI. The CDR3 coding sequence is TGTGCCAGCAGTTACTCCCCTGGACAGTCCGCCTATGGCTACACCTTC. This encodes CASSYSPGQSAYGYTF.

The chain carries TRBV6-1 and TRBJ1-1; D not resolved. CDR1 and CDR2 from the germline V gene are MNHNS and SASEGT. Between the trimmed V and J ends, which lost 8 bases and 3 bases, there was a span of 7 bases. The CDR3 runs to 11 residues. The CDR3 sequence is CASHEDTEAFF. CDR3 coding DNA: TGTGCCAGCCACGAGGACACTGAAGCTTTCTTT.

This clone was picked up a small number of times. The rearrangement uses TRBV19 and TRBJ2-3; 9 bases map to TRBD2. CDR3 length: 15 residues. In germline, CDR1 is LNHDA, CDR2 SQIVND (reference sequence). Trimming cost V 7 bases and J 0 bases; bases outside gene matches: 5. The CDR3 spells CASTSGGTSTDTQYF. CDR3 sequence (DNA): TGTGCCAGTACGAGCGGGGGGACTAGCACAGATACGCAGTATTTT.

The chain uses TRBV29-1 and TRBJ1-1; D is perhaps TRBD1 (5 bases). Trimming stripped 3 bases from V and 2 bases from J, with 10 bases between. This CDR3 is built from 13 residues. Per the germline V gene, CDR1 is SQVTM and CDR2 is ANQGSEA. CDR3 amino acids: CSVDPGGNTEAFF. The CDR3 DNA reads TGCAGCGTTGACCCCGGGGGTAACACTGAAGCTTTCTTT.

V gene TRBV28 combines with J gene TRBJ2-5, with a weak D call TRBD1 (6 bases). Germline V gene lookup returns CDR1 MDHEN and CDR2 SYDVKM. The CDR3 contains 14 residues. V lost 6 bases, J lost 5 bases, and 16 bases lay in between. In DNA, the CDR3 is TGTGCCAGCAGAAATACCCCAGGGGAGGAGACCCAGTACTTC. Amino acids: CASRNTPGEETQYF.